This T cell receptor beta chain was identified during a study of cytomegalovirus exposure and HLA in healthy donors. Study results and limitations: A later analysis by the authors found several of the most significant clusters apparently linked to common viral pathogens. Sequencing artifact likely explains a cluster of highly shared sequence variants. Most subjects' HLA-A and HLA-B alleles were reportedly predicted from TCR beta sequences. When presence/absence was analysed, sequencing depth was taken to be roughly uniform across donors.

With 60 Vbeta and 13 Jbeta primers, the PCR was carried out. The data were produced by immunoSEQ multiplex PCR, yet TCRdb's version contains in-frame clones alone and is incomplete. The sample shows 160,000 or so clones, around four fifths of them seen only once. The germline gives CDR1 MNHNY, CDR2 SVGAGI (reference sequence). CDR3 length equals 15 residues. Trimming removed 2 bases at V and 3 bases at J, with 13 bases between. Comment on this clone: The antigen remains unidentified.

Sequenced sample: PBMCs. The sequence was collected from a male donor in good health and CMV-seronegative. The chain couples TRBV6-6 to TRBJ1-2; D is uncertain. The CDR3 is CASSYEIGGDYGYTF. DNA of the CDR3: TGTGCCAGCAGTTACGAGATAGGAGGTGACTATGGCTACACCTTC.